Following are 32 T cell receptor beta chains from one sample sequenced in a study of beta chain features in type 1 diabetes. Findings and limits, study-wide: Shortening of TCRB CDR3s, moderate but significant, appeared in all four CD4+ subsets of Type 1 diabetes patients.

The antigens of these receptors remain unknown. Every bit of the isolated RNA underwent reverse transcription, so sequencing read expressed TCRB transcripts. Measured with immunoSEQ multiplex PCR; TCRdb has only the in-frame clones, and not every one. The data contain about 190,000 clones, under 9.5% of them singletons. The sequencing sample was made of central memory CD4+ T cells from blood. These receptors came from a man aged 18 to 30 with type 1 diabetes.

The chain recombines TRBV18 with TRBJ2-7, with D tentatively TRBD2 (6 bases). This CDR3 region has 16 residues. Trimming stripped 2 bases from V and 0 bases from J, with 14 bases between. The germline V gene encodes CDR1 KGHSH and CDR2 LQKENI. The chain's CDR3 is CASSPENSAGSYEQYF. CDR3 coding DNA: TGTGCCAGCTCACCAGAGAACTCAGCGGGCTCCTACGAGCAGTACTTC.

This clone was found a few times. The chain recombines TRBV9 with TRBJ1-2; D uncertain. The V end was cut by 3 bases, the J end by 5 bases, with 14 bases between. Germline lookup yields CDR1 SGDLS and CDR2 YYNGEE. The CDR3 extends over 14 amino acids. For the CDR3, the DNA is TGTGCCAGCAGCGCCTCGGTACCTCTTTATGGCTACACCTTC. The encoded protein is CASSASVPLYGYTF.

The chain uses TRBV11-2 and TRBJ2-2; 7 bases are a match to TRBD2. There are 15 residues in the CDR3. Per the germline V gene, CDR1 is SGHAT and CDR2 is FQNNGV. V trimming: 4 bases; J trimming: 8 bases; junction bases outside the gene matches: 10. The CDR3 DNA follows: TGTGCCAGCAGCTCATACCGGGACTACTCTGGGGAGCTGTTTTTT. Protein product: CASSSYRDYSGELFF.

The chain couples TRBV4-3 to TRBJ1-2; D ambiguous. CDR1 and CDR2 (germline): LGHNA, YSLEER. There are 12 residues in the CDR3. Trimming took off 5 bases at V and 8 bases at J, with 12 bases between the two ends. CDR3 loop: CASSWNSGGYTF. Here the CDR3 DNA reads TGCGCCAGCAGCTGGAATAGCGGCGGCTACACCTTC.

CDR3 nucleotides: TGTGCCAGCTCTCGGGTGGCTGCGGGCGCTGAAGCTTTCTTT. Its protein product is CASSRVAAGAEAFF. The chain joins TRBV6-1 to TRBJ1-1; D uncertain. V dropped 8 bases and J dropped 6 bases, with 19 bases sitting between them. Germline-derived CDR1 and CDR2 are MNHNS and SASEGT. The CDR3 length is 14 residues.

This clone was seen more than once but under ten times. CDR3 sequence reads: CSTLQGAKNIQYF. CDR3 coding DNA: TGCAGCACCTTACAGGGGGCCAAAAACATTCAGTACTTC. V is TRBV29-1 and J is TRBJ2-4; TRBD1 matches at 7 bases. The CDR3 runs 13 residues. Germline-derived CDR1 and CDR2 are SQVTM and ANQGSEA. V shed 8 bases, J shed 1 base, and the junction held 5 bases outside the gene matches. Variable domain in full (rest from reference TRBV29-1 and TRBJ2-4): SAVISQKPSRDICQRGTSLTIQCQVDSQVTMMFWYRQQPGQSLTLIATANQGSEATYESGFVIDKFPISRPNLTFSTLTVSNMSPEDSSIYLCSTLQGAKNIQYFGAGTRLSVL.

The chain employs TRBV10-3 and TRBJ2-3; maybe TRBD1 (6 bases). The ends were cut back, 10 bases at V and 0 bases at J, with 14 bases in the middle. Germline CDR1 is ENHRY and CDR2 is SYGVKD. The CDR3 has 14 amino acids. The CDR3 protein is CATNREISTDTQYF. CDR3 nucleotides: TGTGCCACCAACAGGGAGATTAGCACAGATACGCAGTATTTT.

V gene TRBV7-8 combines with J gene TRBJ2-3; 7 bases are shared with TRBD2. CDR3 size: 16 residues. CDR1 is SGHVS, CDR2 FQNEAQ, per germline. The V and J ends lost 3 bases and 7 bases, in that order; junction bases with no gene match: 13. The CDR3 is CASSFPTSPAFNTQYF. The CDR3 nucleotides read TGTGCCAGCAGCTTCCCGACTAGCCCAGCGTTTAATACGCAGTATTTT.

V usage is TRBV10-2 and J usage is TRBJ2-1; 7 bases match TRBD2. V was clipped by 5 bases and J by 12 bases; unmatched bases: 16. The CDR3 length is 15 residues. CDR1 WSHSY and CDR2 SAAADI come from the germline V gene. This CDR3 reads CASSLYAGTTGGQFF. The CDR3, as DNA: TGCGCCAGCAGTCTGTACGCCGGGACTACGGGTGGGCAGTTCTTC.

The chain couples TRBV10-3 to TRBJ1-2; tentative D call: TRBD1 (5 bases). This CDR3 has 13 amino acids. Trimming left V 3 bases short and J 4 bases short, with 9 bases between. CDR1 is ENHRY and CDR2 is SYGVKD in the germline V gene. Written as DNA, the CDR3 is TGTGCCATCAGTGAAGGGGCATTCTATGGCTACACCTTC. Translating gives CAISEGAFYGYTF.

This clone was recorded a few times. The CDR3 spells CASSPHSNTGELFF. DNA of the CDR3: TGTGCCAGCTCACCACATTCAAACACCGGGGAGCTGTTTTTT. The chain couples TRBV18 to TRBJ2-2; D not resolved. From germline, CDR1 is KGHSH and CDR2 LQKENI. CDR3 length equals 14 residues. Trimming removed 1 base from V and 2 bases from J, with 5 bases in between.

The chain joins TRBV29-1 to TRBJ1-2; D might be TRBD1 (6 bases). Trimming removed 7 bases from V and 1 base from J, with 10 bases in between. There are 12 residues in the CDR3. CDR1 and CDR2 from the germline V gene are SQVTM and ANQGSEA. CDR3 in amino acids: CSGYRDNYGYTF. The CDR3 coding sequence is TGCAGCGGTTACAGGGATAACTATGGCTACACCTTC.

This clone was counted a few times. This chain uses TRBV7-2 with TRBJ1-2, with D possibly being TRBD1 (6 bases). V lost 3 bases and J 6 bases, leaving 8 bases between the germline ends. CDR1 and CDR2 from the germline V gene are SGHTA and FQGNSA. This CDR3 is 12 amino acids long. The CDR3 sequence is CASSFHRDGYTF. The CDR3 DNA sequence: TGTGCCAGCAGCTTTCACAGGGATGGCTACACCTTC.

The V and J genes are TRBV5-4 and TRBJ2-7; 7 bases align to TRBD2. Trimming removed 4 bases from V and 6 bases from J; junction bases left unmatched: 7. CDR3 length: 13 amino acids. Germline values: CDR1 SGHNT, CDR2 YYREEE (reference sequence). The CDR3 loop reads CASSRKGGAEQYF. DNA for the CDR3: TGTGCCAGCAGCCGAAAGGGAGGGGCCGAGCAGTACTTC. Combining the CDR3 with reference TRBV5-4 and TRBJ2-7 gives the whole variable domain ETGVTQSPTHLIKTRGQQVTLRCSSQSGHNTVSWYQQALGQGPQFIFQYYREEENGRGNFPPRFSGLQFPNYSSELNVNALELDDSALYLCASSRKGGAEQYFGPGTRLTVT.

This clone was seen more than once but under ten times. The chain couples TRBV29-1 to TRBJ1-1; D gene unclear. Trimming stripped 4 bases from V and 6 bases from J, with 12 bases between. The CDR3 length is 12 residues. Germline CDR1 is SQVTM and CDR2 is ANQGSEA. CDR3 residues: CSVGGGRAEAFF. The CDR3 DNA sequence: TGCAGCGTTGGGGGAGGGAGAGCTGAAGCTTTCTTT.

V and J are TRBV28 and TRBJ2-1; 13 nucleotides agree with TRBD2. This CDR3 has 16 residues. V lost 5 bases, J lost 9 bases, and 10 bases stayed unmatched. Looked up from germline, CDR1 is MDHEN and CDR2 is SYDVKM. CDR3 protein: CASSPILAGGRGEQFF. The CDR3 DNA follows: TGTGCCAGCAGTCCCATACTAGCGGGAGGGCGGGGTGAGCAGTTCTTC.

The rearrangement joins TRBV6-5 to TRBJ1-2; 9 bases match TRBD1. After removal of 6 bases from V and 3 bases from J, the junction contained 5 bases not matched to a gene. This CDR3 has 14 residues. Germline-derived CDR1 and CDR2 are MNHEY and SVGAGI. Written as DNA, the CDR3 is TGTGCCAGCAGGATAACAGGGGGCGACTATGGCTACACCTTC. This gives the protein CASRITGGDYGYTF.

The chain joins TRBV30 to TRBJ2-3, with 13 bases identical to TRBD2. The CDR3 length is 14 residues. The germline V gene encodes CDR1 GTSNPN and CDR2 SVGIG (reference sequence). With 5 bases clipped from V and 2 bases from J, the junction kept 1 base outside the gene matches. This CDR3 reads CAWGTSGDTDTQYF. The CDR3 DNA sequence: TGTGCCTGGGGGACTAGCGGGGACACAGATACGCAGTATTTT.

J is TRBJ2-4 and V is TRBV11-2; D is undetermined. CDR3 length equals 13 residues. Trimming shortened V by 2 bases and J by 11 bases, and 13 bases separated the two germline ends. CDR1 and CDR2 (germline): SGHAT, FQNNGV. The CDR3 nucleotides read TGTGCCAGCAGCTTATCAGATTTAGCATTTCAGTACTTC. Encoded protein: CASSLSDLAFQYF.

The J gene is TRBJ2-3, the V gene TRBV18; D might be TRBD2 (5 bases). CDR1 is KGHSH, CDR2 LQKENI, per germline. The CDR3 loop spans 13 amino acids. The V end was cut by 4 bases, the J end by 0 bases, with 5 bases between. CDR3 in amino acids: CASSRLSTDTQYF. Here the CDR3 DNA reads TGTGCCAGCTCACGACTAAGCACAGATACGCAGTATTTT.

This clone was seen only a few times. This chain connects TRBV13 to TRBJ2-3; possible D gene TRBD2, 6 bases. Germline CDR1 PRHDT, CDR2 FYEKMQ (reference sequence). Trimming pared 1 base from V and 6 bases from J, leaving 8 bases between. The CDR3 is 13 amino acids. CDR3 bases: TGTGCCAGCAGCTTAGAGGGAGGCGATACGCAGTATTTT. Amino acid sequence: CASSLEGGDTQYF.

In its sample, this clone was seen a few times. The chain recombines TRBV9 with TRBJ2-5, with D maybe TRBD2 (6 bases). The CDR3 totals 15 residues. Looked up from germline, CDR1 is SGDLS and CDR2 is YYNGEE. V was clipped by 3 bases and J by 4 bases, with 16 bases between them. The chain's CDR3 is CASSASGTLAETQYF. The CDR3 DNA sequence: TGTGCCAGCAGCGCATCCGGGACTCTGGCAGAGACCCAGTACTTC.

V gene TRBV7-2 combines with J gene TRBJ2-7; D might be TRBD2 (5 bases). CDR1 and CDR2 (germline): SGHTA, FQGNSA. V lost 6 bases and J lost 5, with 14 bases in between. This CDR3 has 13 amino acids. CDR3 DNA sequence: TGTGCCAGCAGGCCGTACCTAGCAAACGAGCAGTACTTC. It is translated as CASRPYLANEQYF. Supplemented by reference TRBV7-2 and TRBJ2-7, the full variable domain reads GAGVSQSPSNKVTEKGKDVELRCDPISGHTALYWYRQSLGQGLEFLIYFQGNSAPDKSGLPSDRFSAERTGGSVSTLTIQRTQQEDSAVYLCASRPYLANEQYFGPGTRLTVT.

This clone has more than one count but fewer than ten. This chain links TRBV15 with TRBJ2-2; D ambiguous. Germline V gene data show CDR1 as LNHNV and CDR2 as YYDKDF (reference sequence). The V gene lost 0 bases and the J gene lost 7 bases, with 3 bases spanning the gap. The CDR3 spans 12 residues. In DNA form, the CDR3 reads TGTGCCACCAGCAGAGATCGCGGGGAGCTGTTTTTT. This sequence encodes CATSRDRGELFF.

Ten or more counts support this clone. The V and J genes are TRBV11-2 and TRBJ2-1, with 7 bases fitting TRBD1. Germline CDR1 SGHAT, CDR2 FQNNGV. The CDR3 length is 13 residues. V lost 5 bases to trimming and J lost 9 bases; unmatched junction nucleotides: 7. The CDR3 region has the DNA TGTGCCAGCAGCGGAAGACCAGGGGGTGAGCAGTTCTTC. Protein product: CASSGRPGGEQFF.

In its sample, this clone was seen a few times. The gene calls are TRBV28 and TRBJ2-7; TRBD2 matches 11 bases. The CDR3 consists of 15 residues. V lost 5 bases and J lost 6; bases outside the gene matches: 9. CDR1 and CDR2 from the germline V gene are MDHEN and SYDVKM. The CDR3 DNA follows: TGTGCCAGCAGTCGTACTAGCGGGGGCTGGGGCGAGCAGTACTTC. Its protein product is CASSRTSGGWGEQYF.

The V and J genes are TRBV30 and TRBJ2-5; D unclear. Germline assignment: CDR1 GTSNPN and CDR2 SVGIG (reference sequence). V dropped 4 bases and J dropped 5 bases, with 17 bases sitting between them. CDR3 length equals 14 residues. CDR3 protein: CAWTPYVSRETQYF. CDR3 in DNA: TGTGCCTGGACCCCCTATGTCTCGCGGGAGACCCAGTACTTC.

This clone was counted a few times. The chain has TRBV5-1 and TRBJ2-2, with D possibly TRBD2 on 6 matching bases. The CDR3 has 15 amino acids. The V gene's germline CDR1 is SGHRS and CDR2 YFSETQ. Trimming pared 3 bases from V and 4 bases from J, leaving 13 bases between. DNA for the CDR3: TGCGCCAGCAGCTCGGGACTGGCTGGCACCGGGGAGCTGTTTTTT. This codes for CASSSGLAGTGELFF. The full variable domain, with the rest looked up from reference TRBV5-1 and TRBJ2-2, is KAGVTQTPRYLIKTRGQQVTLSCSPISGHRSVSWYQQTPGQGLQFLFEYFSETQRNKGNFPGRFSGRQFSNSRSEMNVSTLELGDSALYLCASSSGLAGTGELFFGEGSRLTVL.

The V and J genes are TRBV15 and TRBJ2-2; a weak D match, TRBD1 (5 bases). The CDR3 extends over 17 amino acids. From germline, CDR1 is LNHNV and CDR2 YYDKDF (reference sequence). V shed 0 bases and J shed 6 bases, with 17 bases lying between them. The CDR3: CATSRDRRQAGSGELFF. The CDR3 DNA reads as TGTGCCACCAGCAGAGACCGTAGGCAGGCAGGGTCCGGGGAGCTGTTTTTT.

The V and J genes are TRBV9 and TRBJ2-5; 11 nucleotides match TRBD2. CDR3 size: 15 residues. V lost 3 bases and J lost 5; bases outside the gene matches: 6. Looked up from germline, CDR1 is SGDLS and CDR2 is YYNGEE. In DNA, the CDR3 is TGTGCCAGCAGCGGGAGACTAGCGGGGAGTGAGACCCAGTACTTC. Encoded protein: CASSGRLAGSETQYF.

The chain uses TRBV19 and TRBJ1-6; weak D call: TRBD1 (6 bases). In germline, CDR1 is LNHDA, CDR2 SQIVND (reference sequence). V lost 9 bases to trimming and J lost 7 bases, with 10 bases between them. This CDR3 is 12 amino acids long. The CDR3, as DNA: TGTGCCAGCGGTCAGGGGAATTCACCCCTCCACTTT. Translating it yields CASGQGNSPLHF. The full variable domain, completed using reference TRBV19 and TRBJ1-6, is DGGITQSPKYLFRKEGQNVTLSCEQNLNHDAMYWYRQDPGQGLRLIYYSQIVNDFQKGDIAEGYSVSREKKESFPLTVTSAQKNPTAFYLCASGQGNSPLHFGNGTRLTVT.

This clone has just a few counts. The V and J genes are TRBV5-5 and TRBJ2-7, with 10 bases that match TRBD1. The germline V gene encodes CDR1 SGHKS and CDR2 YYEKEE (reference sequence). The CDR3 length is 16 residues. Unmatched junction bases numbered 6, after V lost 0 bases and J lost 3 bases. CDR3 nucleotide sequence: TGTGCCAGCAGCTTGGCAGGAGGACAGGGGGGCTACGAGCAGTACTTC. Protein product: CASSLAGGQGGYEQYF.